A selection of T cell receptor beta chains follows, all from one sample in a study of T-cell reconstitution after alpha-beta-depleted transplantation in children. In TCRdb, the PCR reads were re-called with MiXCR into one record per CDR3 protein. Of 750,000 to 950,000 distinct CDR3 sequences detected, less than 20% appear once; the ten largest clones hold approximately 5%. Here the sequenced sample was PBMCs, mostly from graft donor cells, taken 360 days after TCRalphabeta/CD19-depleted stem cell transplant. The receptors shown here come from a male patient aged 10 to 17 who had a stem cell transplant for acute lymphoblastic leukemia, so the T cells may come from the graft donor. The CDR3 runs from the conserved cysteine through the conserved F or W. The order of the fields is D gene, V gene, clone size, J gene, CDR3 DNA, CDR3 protein. D genes are given only for firm matches. Clone size, where shown, is once, few, many, or a class for clones that have expanded.

>TRBD2|TRBV7-8|few|TRBJ2-1
TGTGCCAGCAGCTTAAGACTAGCGGGAGTCGGGCACAATGAGCAGTTCTTC
CASSLRLAGVGHNEQFF
>NA|TRBV5-1|NA|TRBJ2-3
TGCGCCAGCAGCTTGGTCATTGGTTTGTCCCCAGATACGCAGTATTTT
CASSLVIGLSPDTQYF
>TRBD1|TRBV13|NA|TRBJ2-7
TGTGCCAGCAGCTCGAAGGACAGGTCGTCCTACGAGCAGTACTTC
CASSSKDRSSYEQYF
>TRBD2|TRBV7-2|few|TRBJ2-1
TGTGCCAGCAGCCCGGGGGGGACTAGCGGACACAATGAGCAGTTCTTC
CASSPGGTSGHNEQFF
>NA|TRBV6-2/TRBV6-3|NA|TRBJ2-2
TGTGCCAGCAGGTGGGGGCAGAGTGGTGGGGAGCTGTTTTTT
CASRWGQSGGELFF
>TRBD1|TRBV7-3|NA|TRBJ1-2
TGTGCCAGCAGCCTCATCCCAGGGGGGCTTGGCTACACCTTC
CASSLIPGGLGYTF
>TRBD2|TRBV15|NA|TRBJ2-7
TGTGCCACCAGCAGAGTAGCGGGAGTTCGCTACGAGCAGTACTTC
CATSRVAGVRYEQYF
>TRBD1|TRBV12-3/TRBV12-4|many|TRBJ2-7
TGTGCCAGCAGCCGGGACAGTCCGGGCCCCAATTACGAGCAGTACTTC
CASSRDSPGPNYEQYF
>NA|TRBV29-1|NA|TRBJ1-2
TGCAGCGTTGGGGAGGCGATCTATGGCTACACCTTC
CSVGEAIYGYTF
>NA|TRBV5-1|NA|TRBJ1-4
TGCGCCAGCAGCTTGGACAGGGACGGAGAGGAAAAACTGTTTTTT
CASSLDRDGEEKLFF
>TRBD2|TRBV5-1|few|TRBJ2-1
TGCGCCAGCAGCTTGCTGGGTGCGGCGGGAGATAGGGCCTACAATGAGCAGTTCTTC
CASSLLGAAGDRAYNEQFF
>NA|TRBV7-3|NA|TRBJ2-7
TGTGCCAGCAGCTTAATTGGGGGCGAATACGAGCAGTACTTC
CASSLIGGEYEQYF
>NA|TRBV15|few|TRBJ2-1
TGTGCCACCAGCTCACTCTACAATGAGCAGTTCTTC
CATSSLYNEQFF
>NA|TRBV6-5|NA|TRBJ1-4
TGTGCCAGCAGTTACCACAGGGCGTGGGATGAAAAACTGTTTTTT
CASSYHRAWDEKLFF
>NA|TRBV9|few|TRBJ2-7
TGTGCCAGCAGCGTAAGCCCGGGTTACTACGAGCAGTACTTC
CASSVSPGYYEQYF
>TRBD1|TRBV29-1|NA|TRBJ2-7
TGCAGCGCCGAGGGACAGGGGGCCTACGAGCAGTACTTC
CSAEGQGAYEQYF
>NA|TRBV7-9|NA|TRBJ2-5
TGTGCCAGCAGCTTGGGCGGCACAATCACTCGAGAGACCCAGTACTTC
CASSLGGTITRETQYF
>NA|TRBV7-7|NA|TRBJ2-5
TGTGCCAGCAGCTCCGGGTTACAGGGACGAGAGACCCAGTACTTC
CASSSGLQGRETQYF
>NA|TRBV20-1|NA|TRBJ2-7
TGCAGTGCCAAGGGCGGGACAAAACCCGAGCAGTACTTC
CSAKGGTKPEQYF
>NA|TRBV6-5|few|TRBJ2-5
TGTGCCAGCAGTTACGTAAGGAGGGTTGAGACCCAGTACTTC
CASSYVRRVETQYF
>NA|TRBV27|NA|TRBJ2-7
TGTGCCAGCAGTGCAGTTAAGTCCTACGAGCAGTACTTC
CASSAVKSYEQYF
>TRBD2|TRBV7-9|NA|TRBJ2-1
TGTGCCAGCAGCGCCCACGGGGGGGCTACGAATGAGCAGTTCTTC
CASSAHGGATNEQFF
>TRBD2|TRBV13|few|TRBJ2-3
TGTGCCAGCAGCTTAGTAGGGACTAGTTCTTCCGATACGCAGTATTTT
CASSLVGTSSSDTQYF
>TRBD2|TRBV12-3/TRBV12-4|few|TRBJ2-6
TGTGCCAGCAGTTTAGGTGTTTTAGCGGGAAACTCTGGGGCCAACGTCCTGACTTTC
CASSLGVLAGNSGANVLTF
>TRBD2|TRBV3-1|few|TRBJ2-7
TGTGCCAGCAGCCAAGCGTCTAGCGGACCCTCCTACGAGCAGTACTTC
CASSQASSGPSYEQYF
>TRBD1|TRBV20-1|NA|TRBJ2-2
TGCAGTGCTCGGCGGACAGGCATCACCGGGGAGCTGTTTTTT
CSARRTGITGELFF